The T cell receptor (beta chain) described here comes from a study of glioma-infiltrating T cells. The germline V gene has CDR1 SNHLY and CDR2 FYNNEI. Trimming took 4 bases from V and 1 from J, leaving 7 bases between them. CDR3 length: 13 residues. The iRepertoire nested amplicon-rescue multiplex PCR amplified TCR alpha and beta CDR3s from RNA. One-step reverse transcription and amplification started from about 100-400 ng of tissue mRNA or PBMC total RNA. TCRdb re-called the multiplex PCR reads through MiXCR, storing one row per CDR3 protein. The sample has around 170,000 distinct CDR3 sequences; roughly 45% are singletons. This clonotype was detected ten times or more. The antigen is undetermined. Findings of the study overall: Only very few CDR3 sequences appeared in both tissue and blood. Gliomas, especially low-grade, showed above-expected tissue-blood divergence; non-neoplastic patients showed below.

V and J are TRBV2 and TRBJ1-1, with D perhaps matching TRBD1 (5 bases). Sequencing was carried out using glioma tissue, nonneoplastic brain tissue, or PBMCs (not recorded which). The clonotype originates from a human donor with low-grade glioma or glioblastoma, undergoing nonglioma brain surgery, or in good health (not recorded which). The CDR3 region is CASSGDRNTEAFF. The DNA of the CDR3 is TGTGCCAGCAGTGGGGACCGGAACACTGAAGCTTTCTTT.